This T cell receptor (beta chain) came from a study of blood T cell repertoires in COVID-19. The CDR3 sequence is 16 residues long. The germline V gene has CDR1 KGHSH and CDR2 LQKENI. V gave up 3 bases and J gave up 1 base, with 15 bases separating them. The table came from immunoSEQ multiplex PCR; TCRdb's copy has only in-frame clones and leaves some out. The sample carries about 170,000 clones, about 86% recorded once. The sequenced sample consisted of peripheral blood. This chain joins TRBV18 and TRBJ2-5; a weak D match, TRBD1 (7 bases). This clonotype originated in a man in his 70s with active or convalescent COVID-19. The CDR3 here is CASSPVAGGLQETQYF. Written as DNA, the CDR3 is TGTGCCAGCTCACCGGTAGCAGGGGGGCTCCAAGAGACCCAGTACTTC.